Sequencing of this T cell receptor (beta chain) was carried out in a study of T cell responses to AZD1222 COVID-19 vaccine. Sequencing was performed with immunoSEQ multiplex PCR; in TCRdb, only in-frame clones are kept and a portion is missing. The top ten hold roughly 27% of the sample, which has about 180,000 clones, around 89% seen once. Study outcomes and limitations: In all cases, repertoires were sampled only after the peak T cell response.

The germline gives CDR1 SNHLY, CDR2 FYNNEI. This CDR3 is built from 11 residues. V dropped 8 bases and J dropped 0 bases, with 4 bases sitting between them. This clone occurred a few times. Its matching antigen is unknown. The J gene is TRBJ1-2, the V gene TRBV2; D is unclear. This specimen consisted of peripheral blood, obtained 28 days after the second AZD1222 dose. The sequence was obtained from an adult who received the AZD1222 COVID-19 vaccine. The CDR3: CASGSNYGYTF. The CDR3 nucleotides read TGTGCCAGCGGTTCTAACTATGGCTACACCTTC.